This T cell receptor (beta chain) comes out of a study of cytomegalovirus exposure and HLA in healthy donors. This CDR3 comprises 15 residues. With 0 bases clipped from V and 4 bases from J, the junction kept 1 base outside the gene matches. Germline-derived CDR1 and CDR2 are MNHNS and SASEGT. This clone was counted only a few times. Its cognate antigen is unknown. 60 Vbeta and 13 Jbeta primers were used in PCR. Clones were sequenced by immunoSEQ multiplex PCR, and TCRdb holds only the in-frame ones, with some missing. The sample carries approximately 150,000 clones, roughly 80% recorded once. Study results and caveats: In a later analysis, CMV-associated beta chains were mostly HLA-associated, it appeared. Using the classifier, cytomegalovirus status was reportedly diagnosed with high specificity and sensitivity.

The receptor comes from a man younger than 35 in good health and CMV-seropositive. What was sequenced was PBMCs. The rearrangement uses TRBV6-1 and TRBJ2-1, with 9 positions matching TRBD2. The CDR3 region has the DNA TGTGCCAGCAGTGAAGCGGCGGGAGGGTACAATGAGCAGTTCTTC. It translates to CASSEAAGGYNEQFF.